The 3 T cell receptor beta chains presented below share a single source sample, sequenced in a study of TIL therapy for anti-PD-1-resistant metastatic lung cancer. Time point specified: pre-treatment sample, taken before nivolumab and TIL therapy. This was the immunoSEQ v3 assay. Assay: immunoSEQ multiplex PCR; the TCRdb copy retains only in-frame clones and omits some. This table has 57,000 or so clones, about nine tenths appearing once. The material sequenced was blood, taken at baseline. All receptors derive from a person aged 25-85 years with non-small cell lung cancer.

The chain recombines TRBV9 with TRBJ2-1, with 12 bases that match TRBD2. CDR3 length: 20 amino acids. From germline, CDR1 is SGDLS and CDR2 YYNGEE. J lost 5 bases, V lost 2 bases, and 17 bases had no gene match. The CDR3 loop reads CASSVGSGLAGIGLDNEQFF. CDR3 nucleotides: TGTGCCAGCAGCGTGGGCTCAGGACTAGCGGGGATTGGGCTGGACAATGAGCAGTTCTTC. Looking up the rest from reference TRBV9 and TRBJ2-1 gives the full variable domain: DSGVTQTPKHLITATGQRVTLRCSPRSGDLSVYWYQQSLDQGLQFLIQYYNGEERAKGNILERFSAQQFPDLHSELNLSSLELGDSALYFCASSVGSGLAGIGLDNEQFFGPGTRLTVL.

This clone has a single count. The chain employs TRBV6-5 and TRBJ2-7; tentatively, D is TRBD1 (5 bases). The V end was cut by 6 bases, the J end by 4 bases, with 19 bases between. In germline, CDR1 is MNHEY, CDR2 SVGAGI. The CDR3 length is 15 residues. The CDR3 region is CASRAVTDPLYEQYF. The CDR3 DNA sequence: TGTGCCAGCAGGGCGGTGACAGATCCTCTGTACGAGCAGTACTTC.

The chain links TRBV12-5 to TRBJ2-1; D perhaps matches TRBD2 (5 bases). The CDR3 contains 13 residues. Germline V gives CDR1 LGHNT, CDR2 FRNRAP. The V end was cut by 3 bases, the J end by 6 bases, with 9 bases between. CDR3 amino acids: CASGLGGFNEQFF. The CDR3 bases are TGTGCTAGTGGTTTAGGAGGTTTCAATGAGCAGTTCTTC.